Listed below are T cell receptor beta chains from one sample, sequenced in a study of cytotoxic CD8 clonotypes in ibrutinib-treated CLL. Data came from immunoSEQ multiplex PCR; TCRdb stores just in-frame clones and leaves some out. The sample carries about 29,000 clones, 75% to 80% recorded once. Here the sequenced sample was PBMCs, taken after 36 months of ibrutinib treatment. The receptors derive from a human donor with chronic lymphocytic leukemia. Each CDR3 is given with its conserved first and last residue. The D gene is left open where the match is weak. For some rows the clone size is stated as once, few or many, or as a class when expanded; others skip it.

J: TRBJ1-4
size: once
D: -
V: TRBV9
DNA: TGTGCCAGCAGCAACCAGGGAACTAATGAAAAACTGTTTTTT
CDR3: CASSNQGTNEKLFF

J: TRBJ1-1
size: -
D: TRBD1
V: TRBV2
DNA: TGTGCCAGCAAACTCGGGACAGGAGGAACTGAAGCTTTCTTT
CDR3: CASKLGTGGTEAFF

J: TRBJ1-1
size: -
D: -
V: TRBV11-2
DNA: TGTGCCAGCAGCCGCCAGGGTAACAACAAGCCGAACACTGAAGCTTTCTTT
CDR3: CASSRQGNNKPNTEAFF

J: TRBJ1-5
size: -
D: -
V: TRBV19
DNA: TGTGCCAGTAGGCACAGGGACCAGCCCCAGCATTTT
CDR3: CASRHRDQPQHF

J: TRBJ2-1
size: few
D: -
V: TRBV27
DNA: TGTGCCAGCTGGGGGGGCGTCTACAATGAGCAGTTCTTC
CDR3: CASWGGVYNEQFF

J: TRBJ1-5
size: many
D: -
V: TRBV10-2
DNA: TGCGCCAGCAGATTAGGGCAGGGAGGTCAGCCCCAGCATTTT
CDR3: CASRLGQGGQPQHF

J: TRBJ2-1
size: -
D: TRBD2
V: TRBV5-4
DNA: TGTGCCAGCAGCTTTGGGGGGGGACCCTACAATGAGCAGTTCTTC
CDR3: CASSFGGGPYNEQFF

J: TRBJ1-2
size: few
D: TRBD1
V: TRBV19
DNA: TGTGCCAGTAGTGCTGAACAGGGGGTTAGACTCTATGGCTACACCTTC
CDR3: CASSAEQGVRLYGYTF

J: TRBJ2-1
size: -
D: -
V: TRBV6-5
DNA: TGTGCCAGCAGCCTAGCGCCCCACAATGAGCAGTTCTTC
CDR3: CASSLAPHNEQFF

J: TRBJ2-7
size: -
D: -
V: TRBV19
DNA: TGTGCCAGTAGAAGGAAAGAACAAGGGGCCTACGAGCAGTACTTC
CDR3: CASRRKEQGAYEQYF

J: TRBJ1-2
size: -
D: -
V: TRBV5-4
DNA: TGTGCCAGCAGCTTGGGCAGGGTGGCTAACTATGGCTACACCTTC
CDR3: CASSLGRVANYGYTF

J: TRBJ2-5
size: few
D: -
V: TRBV7-9
DNA: TGTGCCAGCAGCCTCGAAGGGACCCAGTACTTC
CDR3: CASSLEGTQYF

J: TRBJ2-1
size: -
D: -
V: TRBV6-5
DNA: TGTGCCGCCGCGAGGGACACCAACAATGAGCAGTTCTTC
CDR3: CAAARDTNNEQFF

J: TRBJ2-7
size: -
D: -
V: TRBV7-2
DNA: TGTGCCAGCAGCTTATACTCTGAGTCCTACGAGCAGTACTTC
CDR3: CASSLYSESYEQYF

J: TRBJ1-6
size: once
D: -
V: TRBV21-1
DNA: TGTGCCAGCATCCCGGGGAAGTTCAATTCACCCCTCCACTTT
CDR3: CASIPGKFNSPLHF

J: TRBJ2-7
size: -
D: -
V: TRBV5-1
DNA: TGCGCCAGCAGCCCTCGGGGCGGGACAGCCATCTACGAGCAGTACTTC
CDR3: CASSPRGGTAIYEQYF

J: TRBJ2-3
size: -
D: -
V: TRBV29-1
DNA: TGCAGCGTTGATCTCGGGACCCAGCGCACAGATACGCAGTATTTT
CDR3: CSVDLGTQRTDTQYF

J: TRBJ2-3
size: -
D: -
V: TRBV7-2
DNA: TGTGCCAGCAGCTTAGGTTTACAGGCCAGCACAGATACGCAGTATTTT
CDR3: CASSLGLQASTDTQYF

J: TRBJ1-5
size: -
D: -
V: TRBV27
DNA: TGTGCCAGCAGTTTAGGGGCCGGGCCCAATCAGCCCCAGCATTTT
CDR3: CASSLGAGPNQPQHF

J: TRBJ2-1
size: -
D: TRBD2
V: TRBV19
DNA: TGTGCCAGTAGTACACTAGCGGGGGGTTACAATGAGCAGTTCTTC
CDR3: CASSTLAGGYNEQFF

J: TRBJ1-1
size: -
D: -
V: TRBV7-2
DNA: TGTGCCAGCAGCTTATGGGGGGAAGGCACTGAAGCTTTCTTT
CDR3: CASSLWGEGTEAFF

J: TRBJ1-5
size: once
D: -
V: TRBV6-1
DNA: TGTGCCAGCAGTGCAACAGGGTCGTCAAATCAGCCCCAGCATTTT
CDR3: CASSATGSSNQPQHF

J: TRBJ1-1
size: -
D: -
V: TRBV5-1
DNA: TGCGCCAGCAGCTCGACTAAGGCGTACACTGAAGCTTTCTTT
CDR3: CASSSTKAYTEAFF

J: TRBJ1-4
size: -
D: -
V: TRBV2
DNA: TGTGCCAGCAGTAGGAGTTCAACTAATGAAAAACTGTTTTTT
CDR3: CASSRSSTNEKLFF

J: TRBJ1-2
size: -
D: TRBD1
V: TRBV11-2
DNA: TGTGCCAGCAGCCCGGGGACAGGGAACTATGGCTACACCTTC
CDR3: CASSPGTGNYGYTF

J: TRBJ1-1
size: -
D: -
V: TRBV4-1
DNA: TGCGCCAGCAGCCAAGAGGGGGCACCTGAAGCTTTCTTT
CDR3: CASSQEGAPEAFF

J: TRBJ2-1
size: -
D: -
V: TRBV6-5
DNA: TGTGCCAGCAGTTACTCGATTAGCGGACTCTACAATGAGCAGTTCTTC
CDR3: CASSYSISGLYNEQFF

J: TRBJ2-3
size: -
D: -
V: TRBV7-3
DNA: TGTGCCAGCAGCCCAAACGGGGAGACAGATACGCAGTATTTT
CDR3: CASSPNGETDTQYF

J: TRBJ1-1
size: -
D: -
V: TRBV18
DNA: TGTGCCAGCTCACCCTTACAGATCCAGAACACTGAAGCTTTCTTT
CDR3: CASSPLQIQNTEAFF

J: TRBJ1-5
size: -
D: -
V: TRBV30
DNA: TGTGCCTGGAGTGAGGGGACTTATAGCAATCAGCCCCAGCATTTT
CDR3: CAWSEGTYSNQPQHF

J: TRBJ2-7
size: -
D: -
V: TRBV27
DNA: TGTGCCAGCAGTTTGGGGGGCCCGAGCTCCTACGAGCAGTACTTC
CDR3: CASSLGGPSSYEQYF